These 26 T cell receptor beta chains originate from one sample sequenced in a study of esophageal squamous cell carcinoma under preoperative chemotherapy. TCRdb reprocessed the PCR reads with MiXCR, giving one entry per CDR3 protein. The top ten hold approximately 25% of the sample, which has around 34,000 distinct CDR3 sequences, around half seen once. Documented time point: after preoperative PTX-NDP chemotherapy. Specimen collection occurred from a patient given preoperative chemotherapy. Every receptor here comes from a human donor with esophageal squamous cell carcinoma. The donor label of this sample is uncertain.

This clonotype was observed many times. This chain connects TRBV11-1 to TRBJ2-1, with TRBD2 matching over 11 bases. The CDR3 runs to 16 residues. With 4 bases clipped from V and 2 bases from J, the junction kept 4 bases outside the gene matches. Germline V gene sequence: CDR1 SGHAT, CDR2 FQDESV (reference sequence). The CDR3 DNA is TGTGCCAGCAGCTCCCTAGCGGGAGGAGCCTACAATGAGCAGTTCTTC. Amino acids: CASSSLAGGAYNEQFF. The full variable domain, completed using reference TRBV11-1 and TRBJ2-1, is EAEVAQSPRYKITEKSQAVAFWCDPISGHATLYWYRQILGQGPELLVQFQDESVVDDSQLPKDRFSAERLKGVDSTLKIQPAELGDSAMYLCASSSLAGGAYNEQFFGPGTRLTVL.

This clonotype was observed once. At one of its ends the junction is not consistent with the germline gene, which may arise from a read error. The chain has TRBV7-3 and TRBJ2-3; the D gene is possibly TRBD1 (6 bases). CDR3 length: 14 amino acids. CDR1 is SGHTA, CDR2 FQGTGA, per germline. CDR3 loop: CASSGGLATDTQYF. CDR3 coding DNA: TGTGCCAGCAGCGGGGGCCTCGCCACAGATACCCAGTATTTT.

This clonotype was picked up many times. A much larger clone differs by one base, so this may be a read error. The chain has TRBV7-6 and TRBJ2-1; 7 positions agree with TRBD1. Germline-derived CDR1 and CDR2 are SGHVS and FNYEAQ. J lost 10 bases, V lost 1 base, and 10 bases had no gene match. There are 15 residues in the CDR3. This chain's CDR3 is CASSLEKGQSYEQFF. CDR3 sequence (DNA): TGTGCCAGCAGCTTAGAGAAGGGACAGAGCTACGAGCAGTTCTTC.

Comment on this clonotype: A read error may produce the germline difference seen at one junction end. CDR3 in amino acids: CARGLGGGVQDTQYF. The CDR3 DNA is TGTGCCAGGGGGTTAGGGGGGGGGGTTCAGGATACGCAGTATTTC. The gene calls are TRBV7-2 and TRBJ2-3; D might be TRBD2 (7 bases). From germline, CDR1 is SGHTA and CDR2 FQGNSA. This CDR3 comprises 15 residues.

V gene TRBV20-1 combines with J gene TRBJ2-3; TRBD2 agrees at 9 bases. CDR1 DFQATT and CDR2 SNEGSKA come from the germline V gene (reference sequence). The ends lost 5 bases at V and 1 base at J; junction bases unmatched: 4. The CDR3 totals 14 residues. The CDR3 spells CSASRTSGTDTQYF. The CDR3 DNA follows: TGCAGTGCTTCCCGGACTAGCGGCACAGATACGCAGTATTTT.

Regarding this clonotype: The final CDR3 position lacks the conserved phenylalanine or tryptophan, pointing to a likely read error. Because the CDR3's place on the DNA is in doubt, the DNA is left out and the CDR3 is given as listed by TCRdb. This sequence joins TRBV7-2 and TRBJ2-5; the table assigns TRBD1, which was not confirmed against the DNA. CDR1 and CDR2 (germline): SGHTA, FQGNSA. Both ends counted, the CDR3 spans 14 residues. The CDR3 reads CASGLGGDSTTQFL.

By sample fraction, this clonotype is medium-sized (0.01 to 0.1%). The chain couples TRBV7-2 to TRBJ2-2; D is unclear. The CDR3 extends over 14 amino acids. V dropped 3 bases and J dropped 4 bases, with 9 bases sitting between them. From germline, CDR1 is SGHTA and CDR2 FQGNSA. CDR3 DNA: TGTGCCAGCAGCTTCGAGCGATTCACCGGGGAGCTGTTTTTT. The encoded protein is CASSFERFTGELFF.

In nucleotides, the CDR3 is TGTGCCACCAGTGATTCCTTTAGGACAGGGTACAATGAGCAGTTCTTC. This encodes CATSDSFRTGYNEQFF. This chain uses TRBV24-1 with TRBJ2-1; 8 bases fit TRBD1. V trimming: 2 bases; J trimming: 4 bases; junction bases outside the gene matches: 6. The CDR3 covers 16 residues. The germline gives CDR1 KGHDR, CDR2 SFDVKD.

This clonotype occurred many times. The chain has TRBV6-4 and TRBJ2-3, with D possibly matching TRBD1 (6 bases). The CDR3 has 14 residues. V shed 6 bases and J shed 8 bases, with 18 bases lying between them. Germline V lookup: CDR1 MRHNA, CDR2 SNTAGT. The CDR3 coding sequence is TGTGCCAGCAGCGACGGTGAAGGGGGTGGTACGCAGTATTTT. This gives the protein CASSDGEGGGTQYF.

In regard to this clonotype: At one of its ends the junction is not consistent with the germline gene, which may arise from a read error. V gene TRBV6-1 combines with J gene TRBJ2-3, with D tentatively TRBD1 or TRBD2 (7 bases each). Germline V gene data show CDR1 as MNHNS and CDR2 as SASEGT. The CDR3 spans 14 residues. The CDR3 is CAGRGGRADNTQYF. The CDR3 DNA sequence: TGTGCCGGCAGGGGGGGGCGAGCCGACAATACGCAGTATTTC.

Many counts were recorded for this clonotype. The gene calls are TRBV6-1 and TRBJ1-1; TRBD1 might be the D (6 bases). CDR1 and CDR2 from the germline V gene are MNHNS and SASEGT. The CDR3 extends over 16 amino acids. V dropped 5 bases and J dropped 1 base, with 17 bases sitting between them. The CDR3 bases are TGTGCCAGCAGTCGGACCAGGACAGCCCCGAACACTGAAGCTTTCTTT. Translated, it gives CASSRTRTAPNTEAFF.

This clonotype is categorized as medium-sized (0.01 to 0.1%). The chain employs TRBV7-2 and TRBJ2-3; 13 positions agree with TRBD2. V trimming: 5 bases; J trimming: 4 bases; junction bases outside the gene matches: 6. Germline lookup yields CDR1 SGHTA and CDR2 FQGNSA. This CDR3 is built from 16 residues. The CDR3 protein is CASSTGLAGAADTQYF. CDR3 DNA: TGTGCCAGCAGCACCGGACTAGCGGGGGCGGCAGATACGCAGTATTTT.

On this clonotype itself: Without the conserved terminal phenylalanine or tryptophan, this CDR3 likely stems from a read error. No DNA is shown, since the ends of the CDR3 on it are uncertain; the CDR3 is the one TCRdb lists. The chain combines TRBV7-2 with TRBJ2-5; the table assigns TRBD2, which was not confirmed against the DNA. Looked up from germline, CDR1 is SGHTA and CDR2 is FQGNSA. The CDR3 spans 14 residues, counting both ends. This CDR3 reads CASSLAAGQASRYL.

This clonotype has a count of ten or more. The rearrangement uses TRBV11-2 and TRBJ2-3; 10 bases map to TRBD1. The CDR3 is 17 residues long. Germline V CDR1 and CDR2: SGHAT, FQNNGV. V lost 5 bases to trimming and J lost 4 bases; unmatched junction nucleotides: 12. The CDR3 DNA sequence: TGTGCCAGCAGCCGCCGCCGGGACAGGGGTGTCGCAGATACGCAGTATTTT. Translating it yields CASSRRRDRGVADTQYF. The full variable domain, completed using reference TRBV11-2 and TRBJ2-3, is EAGVAQSPRYKIIEKRQSVAFWCNPISGHATLYWYQQILGQGPKLLIQFQNNGVVDDSQLPKDRFSAERLKGVDSTLKIQPAKLEDSAVYLCASSRRRDRGVADTQYFGPGTRLTVL.

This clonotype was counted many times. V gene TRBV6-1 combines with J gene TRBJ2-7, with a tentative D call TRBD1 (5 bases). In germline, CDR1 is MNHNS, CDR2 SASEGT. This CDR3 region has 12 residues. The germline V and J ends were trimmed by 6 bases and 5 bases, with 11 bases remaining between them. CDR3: CASSHRFHEQYF. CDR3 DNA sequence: TGTGCCAGCAGCCACAGGTTCCACGAGCAGTACTTC.

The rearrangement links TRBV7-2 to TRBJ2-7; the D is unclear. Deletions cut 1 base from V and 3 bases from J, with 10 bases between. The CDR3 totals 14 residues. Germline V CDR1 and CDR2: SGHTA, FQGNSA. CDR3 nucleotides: TGTGCCAGCAGCTTAGACGGGCCCGACTACGAGCAGTACTTC. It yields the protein CASSLDGPDYEQYF.

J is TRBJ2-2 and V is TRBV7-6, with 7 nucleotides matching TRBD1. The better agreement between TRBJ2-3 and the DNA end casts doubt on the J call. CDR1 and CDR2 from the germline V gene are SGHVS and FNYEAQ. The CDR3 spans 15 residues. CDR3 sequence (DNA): TGTGCCAGCTCTATCGGGACAGTGAACACCGGTGCGCAGTATTTT. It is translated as CASSIGTVNTGAQYF.

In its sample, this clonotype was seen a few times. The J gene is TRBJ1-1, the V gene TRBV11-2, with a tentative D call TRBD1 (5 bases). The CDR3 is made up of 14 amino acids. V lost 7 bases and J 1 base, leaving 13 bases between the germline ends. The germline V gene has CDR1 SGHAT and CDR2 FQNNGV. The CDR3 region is CASTLNGGNTEAFF. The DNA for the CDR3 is TGTGCCAGCACGCTGAATGGGGGGAACACTGAAGCTTTCTTT. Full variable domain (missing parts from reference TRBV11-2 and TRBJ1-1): EAGVAQSPRYKIIEKRQSVAFWCNPISGHATLYWYQQILGQGPKLLIQFQNNGVVDDSQLPKDRFSAERLKGVDSTLKIQPAKLEDSAVYLCASTLNGGNTEAFFGQGTRLTVV.

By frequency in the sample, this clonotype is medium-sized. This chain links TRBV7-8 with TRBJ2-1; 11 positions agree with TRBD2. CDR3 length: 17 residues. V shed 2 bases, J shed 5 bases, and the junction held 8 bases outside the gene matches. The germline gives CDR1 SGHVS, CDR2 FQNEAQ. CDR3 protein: CASSLLTSGGLNNEQFF. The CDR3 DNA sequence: TGTGCCAGCAGCTTATTAACTAGCGGGGGCCTTAACAATGAGCAGTTCTTC.

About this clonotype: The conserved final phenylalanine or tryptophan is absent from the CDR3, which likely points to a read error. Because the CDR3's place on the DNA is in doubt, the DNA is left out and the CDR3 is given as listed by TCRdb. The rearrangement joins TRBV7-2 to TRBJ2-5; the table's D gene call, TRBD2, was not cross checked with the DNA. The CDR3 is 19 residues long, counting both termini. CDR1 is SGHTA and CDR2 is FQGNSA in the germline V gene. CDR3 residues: CASSSQPGLAGGNPESQYL.

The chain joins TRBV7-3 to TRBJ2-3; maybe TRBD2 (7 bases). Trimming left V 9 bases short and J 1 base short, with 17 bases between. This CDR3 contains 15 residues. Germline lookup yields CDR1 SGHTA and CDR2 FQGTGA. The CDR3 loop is CASGLGAGGTDTQYF. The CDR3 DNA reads TGTGCCAGTGGATTGGGGGCGGGGGGCACAGATACGCAGTATTTT.

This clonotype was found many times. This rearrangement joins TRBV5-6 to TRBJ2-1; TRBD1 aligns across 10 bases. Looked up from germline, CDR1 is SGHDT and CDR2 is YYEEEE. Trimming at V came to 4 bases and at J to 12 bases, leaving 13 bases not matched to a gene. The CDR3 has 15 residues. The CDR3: CASSRQGASSLGQFF. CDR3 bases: TGTGCCAGCAGCAGACAGGGGGCTAGTAGTTTAGGGCAGTTCTTC.

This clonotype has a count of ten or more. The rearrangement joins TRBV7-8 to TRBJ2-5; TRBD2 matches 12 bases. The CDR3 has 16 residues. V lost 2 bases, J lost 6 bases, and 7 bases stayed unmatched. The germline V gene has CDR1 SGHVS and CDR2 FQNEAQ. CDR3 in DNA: TGTGCCAGCAGCTTAACGACTAGCGGGAGTGGGCAGACCCAGTACTTC. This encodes CASSLTTSGSGQTQYF.

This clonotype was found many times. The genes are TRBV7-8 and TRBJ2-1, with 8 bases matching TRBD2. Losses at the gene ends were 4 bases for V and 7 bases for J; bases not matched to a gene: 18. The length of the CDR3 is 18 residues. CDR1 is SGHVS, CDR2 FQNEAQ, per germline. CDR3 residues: CASSYVSGSIRIHNEQFF. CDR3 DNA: TGTGCCAGCAGCTATGTAAGCGGGAGTATTAGGATTCATAATGAGCAGTTCTTC.

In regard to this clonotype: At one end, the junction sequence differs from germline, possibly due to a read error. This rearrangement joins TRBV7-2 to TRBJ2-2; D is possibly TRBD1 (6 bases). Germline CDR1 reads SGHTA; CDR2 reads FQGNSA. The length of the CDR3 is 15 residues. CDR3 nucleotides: TGTGCCAGCAGCTCTCACGCCAACAGGGCCGGTGAGCTGTTTTTT. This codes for CASSSHANRAGELFF.

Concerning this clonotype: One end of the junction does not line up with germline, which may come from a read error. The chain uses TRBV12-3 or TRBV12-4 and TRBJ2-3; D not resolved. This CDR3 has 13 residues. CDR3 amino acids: CASSLVLQDMQYF. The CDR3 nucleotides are TGTGCCAGCAGTTTAGTCCTCCAAGATATGCAGTATTTC.